The entry below gives a single T cell receptor (beta chain) sequence along with its context. Its antigen is still unknown. V gave up 4 bases and J gave up 3 bases, with 11 bases separating them. The V gene's germline CDR1 is SGHRS and CDR2 YFSETQ. The length of the CDR3 is 13 residues. All donors were healthy HIV-negative adults lacking recent acute infections or vaccinations. This record comes from a study of shared clonotypes between healthy human individuals. Study information: Used for every donor were three CD4 naive, three CD4 memory, two CD8 naive and one CD8 memory plate. General observations from the study: As a rule, naive subsets had a larger estimated richness than memory subsets.

Assay used: immunoSEQ multiplex PCR; TCRdb lists only in-frame clones, some missing. This sample has 110,000 or so clones, with around 73% found just once. This TCR was recovered from a woman in her 30s in good health. Sequencing was done on a sample of memory CD8+ T cells sorted from blood. As for subset: CD45RO+ cells pooled with CCR7-negative TemRA cells. The chain recombines TRBV5-1 with TRBJ2-7; maybe TRBD1 (5 bases). The CDR3 nucleotides read TGCGCCAGCAGCGCAGGGCCCAACTACGAGCAGTACTTC. Protein: CASSAGPNYEQYF.